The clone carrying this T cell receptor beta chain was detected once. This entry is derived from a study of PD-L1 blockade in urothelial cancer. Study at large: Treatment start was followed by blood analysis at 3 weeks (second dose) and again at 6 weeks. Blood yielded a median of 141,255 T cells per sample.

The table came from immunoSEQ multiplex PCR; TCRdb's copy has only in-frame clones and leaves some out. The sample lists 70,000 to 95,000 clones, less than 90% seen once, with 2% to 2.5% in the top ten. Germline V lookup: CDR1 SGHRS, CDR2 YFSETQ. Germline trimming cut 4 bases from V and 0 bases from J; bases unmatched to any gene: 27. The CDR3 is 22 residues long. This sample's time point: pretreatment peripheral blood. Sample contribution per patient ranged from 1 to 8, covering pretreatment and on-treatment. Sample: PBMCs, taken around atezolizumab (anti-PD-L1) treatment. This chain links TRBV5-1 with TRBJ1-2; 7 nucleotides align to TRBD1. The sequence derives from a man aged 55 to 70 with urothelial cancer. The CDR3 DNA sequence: TGCGCCAGCAGCATAGAGACGCTTACAGGGGCCAGAGATTCCACCACTAACTATGGCTACACCTTC. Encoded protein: CASSIETLTGARDSTTNYGYTF.